Listed below are T cell receptor beta chains from one sample, sequenced in a study of graft-versus-host responses after intestinal transplantation. Assay: immunoSEQ multiplex PCR; the TCRdb copy retains only in-frame clones and omits some. The sample yields some 29,000 clones, about 80% seen once. Sequences were derived from ileum tissue, sampled 98 days after intestinal transplantation. These receptors originate from a human patient who received an intestinal transplant, so some T cells may come from the graft donor. Both conserved end residues are trimmed from each CDR3. Some rows mark clone size as missing; the rest say once, few, many or name a class of expanded clone.

clone size: .
V gene: TRBV7-8
CDR3 protein: ASSLTSGDTQY

clone size: few
V gene: TRBV11-3
CDR3 protein: ASSLRRVPFGDTQY

clone size: .
V gene: TRBV7-9
CDR3 protein: ASNRDRGGTGELF

clone size: .
V gene: TRBV7-9
CDR3 protein: ASSRGGQETQY

clone size: once
V gene: TRBV30
CDR3 protein: AWSTDRLTEAF

clone size: .
V gene: TRBV27
CDR3 protein: ASSLKGGLALIAQY

clone size: .
V gene: TRBV28
CDR3 protein: ASSRLAGGPRADTQY

clone size: .
V gene: TRBV9
CDR3 protein: ASSVEPQGRDGYT

clone size: once
V gene: TRBV27
CDR3 protein: ASSLYTNRADSPLH

clone size: .
V gene: TRBV10-1
CDR3 protein: ASSEDRQETQY

clone size: .
V gene: TRBV11-2
CDR3 protein: ASSLVSGGQETQY

clone size: .
V gene: TRBV5-1
CDR3 protein: ASSSEIRQAPEAF

clone size: .
V gene: TRBV10-3
CDR3 protein: AISESRGAEETQY

clone size: .
V gene: TRBV6-1
CDR3 protein: ASRDVTNSPLH

clone size: .
V gene: TRBV15
CDR3 protein: ATSRDLSLGNEQF

clone size: .
V gene: TRBV25-1
CDR3 protein: ASSADRASNEKLF

clone size: .
V gene: TRBV5-1
CDR3 protein: ASSFAPGHGAGELF

clone size: .
V gene: TRBV2
CDR3 protein: ASSEFPDSPPLGQF

clone size: .
V gene: TRBV5-8
CDR3 protein: ASSPKGGQGAYEQY

clone size: .
V gene: TRBV28
CDR3 protein: ASSLSGGETQY

clone size: .
V gene: TRBV6-5
CDR3 protein: ASRDGQGRQPQH

clone size: .
V gene: TRBV5-1
CDR3 protein: ASRTSGADTQY